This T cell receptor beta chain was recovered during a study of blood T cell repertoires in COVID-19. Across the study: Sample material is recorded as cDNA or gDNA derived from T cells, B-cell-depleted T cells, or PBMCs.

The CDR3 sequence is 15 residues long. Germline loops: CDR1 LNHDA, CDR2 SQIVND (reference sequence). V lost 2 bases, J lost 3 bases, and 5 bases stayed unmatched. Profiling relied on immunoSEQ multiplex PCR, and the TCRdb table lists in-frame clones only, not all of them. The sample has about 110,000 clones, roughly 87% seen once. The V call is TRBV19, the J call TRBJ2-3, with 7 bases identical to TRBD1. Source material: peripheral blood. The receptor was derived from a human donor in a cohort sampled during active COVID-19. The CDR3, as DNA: TGTGCCAGTAGTATACTTAACAGGGGTACAGATACGCAGTATTTT. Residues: CASSILNRGTDTQYF.